Listed below are T cell receptor beta chains from one sample, sequenced in a study of regulatory T cells in long-lasting Graves disease. TCRdb reprocessed the multiplex PCR reads with MiXCR, giving one entry per CDR3 protein. There are about 620,000 distinct CDR3 sequences in the sample; roughly 15% occur only once, and 15% to 20% lies in the top ten. A further study also used this sample, focusing on T cells in Graves' hyperthyroidism and ophthalmopathy.

Source: peripheral blood mononuclear cells (PBMCs), taken at new diagnosis, from a patient treated with antithyroid drugs. These receptor sequences come from a woman aged 25 to 39 with Graves disease. Each CDR3 is given with its conserved first and last residue. D genes are given only for firm matches. Rows may omit the clone size; those that give it use once, few, many or a size class.

d_call clone_size j_call v_call cdr3_nt cdr3_aa
- - TRBJ1-5 TRBV15 TGTGCCAGTGGCCATAGCAATCAGCCCCAGCATTTT CASGHSNQPQHF
- many TRBJ1-4 TRBV9 TGTGCCAGCAGCCCCGGGGACGTGGGAGGGCGGCAACTGTTTTTT CASSPGDVGGRQLFF
TRBD1 many TRBJ1-1 TRBV2 TGTGCCAGCAGCCGGGACAGCTACACTGAAGCTTTCTTT CASSRDSYTEAFF
- - TRBJ2-2 TRBV7-3 TGTGCCAGCAGCTTAAGATGGGAGTCCGGGGAGCTGTTTTTT CASSLRWESGELFF
- few TRBJ1-4 TRBV6-1 TGTGCCAGCAGTGAAGGGGGGTCAGGATGGGAAAAACTGTTTTTT CASSEGGSGWEKLFF
TRBD1 many TRBJ2-7 TRBV20-1 TGCAGTTCATTCCGGGACAGGGGTTCAGAGCAGTACTTC CSSFRDRGSEQYF
- - TRBJ1-1 TRBV18 TGTGCCAGCCTCATAAACACTGAAGCTTTCTTT CASLINTEAFF
- - TRBJ2-1 TRBV20-1 TGCAGTGCCAAAGTCCCAGTACCATACAATGAGCAGTTCTTC CSAKVPVPYNEQFF
TRBD1 - TRBJ2-3 TRBV9 TGTGCCAGCAGCTCCGGACAGGGGCCTGTGGATACGCAGTATTTT CASSSGQGPVDTQYF
TRBD1 many TRBJ2-1 TRBV12-3/TRBV12-4 TGTGCCAGCAGCCGGGGGACAGGGCACAATGAGCAGTTCTTC CASSRGTGHNEQFF
- few TRBJ1-1 TRBV19 TGTGCCAGTTGCCGGGGGGCAAACACTGAAGCTTTCTTT CASCRGANTEAFF
- many TRBJ1-1 TRBV11-3 TGTGCCAGCAGCTTAACGTCGGGGAACACTGAAGCTTTCTTT CASSLTSGNTEAFF
- few TRBJ2-7 TRBV6-1 TGTGCCAGCAGTGTTGATGGTGGTTCTTGGGAGCAGTACTTC CASSVDGGSWEQYF
- - TRBJ2-5 TRBV29-1 TGCAGCGTTGAAGGAGGGCAGGGACGGGAGACCCAGTACTTC CSVEGGQGRETQYF
- - TRBJ2-5 TRBV11-2 TGTGCCAGCAGCTTGGGTGTGGGGCAGACCCAGTACTTC CASSLGVGQTQYF
- - TRBJ1-2 TRBV7-3 TGTGCCAGCAGCAAAAATGGGGGGGGGGAAGGCTACACCTTC CASSKNGGGEGYTF
- many TRBJ2-1 TRBV12-3/TRBV12-4 TGTGCCAGCAGTCCTAGGGGGACAACGGGGAATGAGCAGTTCTTC CASSPRGTTGNEQFF
- many TRBJ1-3 TRBV28 TGTGCCAGCAAATCAGGGTCGAACACCATATATTTT CASKSGSNTIYF
- few TRBJ1-1 TRBV29-1 TGCAGCGTTGTGAGGACTGAAGCTTTCTTT CSVVRTEAFF
TRBD1 - TRBJ1-6 TRBV25-1 TGTGCCAGCAGTGGGTTGAACAGGGGGGGAAATTCACCCCTCCACTTT CASSGLNRGGNSPLHF